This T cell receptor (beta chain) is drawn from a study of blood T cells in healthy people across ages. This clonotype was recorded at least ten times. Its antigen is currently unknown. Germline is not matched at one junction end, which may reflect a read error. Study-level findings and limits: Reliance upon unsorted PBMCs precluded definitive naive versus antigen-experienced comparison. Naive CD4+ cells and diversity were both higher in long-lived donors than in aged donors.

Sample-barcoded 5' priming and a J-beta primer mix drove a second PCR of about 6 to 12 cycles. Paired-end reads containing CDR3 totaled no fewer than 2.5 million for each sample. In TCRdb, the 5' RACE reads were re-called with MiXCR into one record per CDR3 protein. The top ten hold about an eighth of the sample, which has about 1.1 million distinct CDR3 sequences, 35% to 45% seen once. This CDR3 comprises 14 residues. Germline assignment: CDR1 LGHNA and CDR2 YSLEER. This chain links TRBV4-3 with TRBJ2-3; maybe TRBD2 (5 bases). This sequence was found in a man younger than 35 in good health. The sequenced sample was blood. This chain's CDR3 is CASSQEGSTDTQYF. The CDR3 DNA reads TGTGCCAGCAGCCAAGAGGGCAGCACAGATACGCAGTATTTT.